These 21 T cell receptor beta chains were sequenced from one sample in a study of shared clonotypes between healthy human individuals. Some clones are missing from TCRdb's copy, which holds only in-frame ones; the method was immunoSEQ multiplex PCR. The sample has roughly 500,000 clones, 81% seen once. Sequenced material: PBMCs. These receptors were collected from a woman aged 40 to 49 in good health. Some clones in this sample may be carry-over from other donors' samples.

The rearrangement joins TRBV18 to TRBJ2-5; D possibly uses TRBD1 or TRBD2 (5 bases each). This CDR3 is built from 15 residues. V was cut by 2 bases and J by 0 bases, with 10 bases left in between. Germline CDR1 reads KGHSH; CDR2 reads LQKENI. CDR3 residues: CASSPGTDYQETQYF. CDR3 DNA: TGTGCCAGCTCACCAGGGACGGACTACCAAGAGACCCAGTACTTC.

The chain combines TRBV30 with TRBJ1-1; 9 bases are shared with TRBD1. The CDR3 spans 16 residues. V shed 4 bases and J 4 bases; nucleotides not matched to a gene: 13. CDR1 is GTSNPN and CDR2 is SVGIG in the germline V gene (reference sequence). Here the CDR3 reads CAWTRPLQGAPTEAFF. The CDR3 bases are TGTGCCTGGACTCGCCCCTTACAGGGGGCCCCCACTGAAGCTTTCTTT.

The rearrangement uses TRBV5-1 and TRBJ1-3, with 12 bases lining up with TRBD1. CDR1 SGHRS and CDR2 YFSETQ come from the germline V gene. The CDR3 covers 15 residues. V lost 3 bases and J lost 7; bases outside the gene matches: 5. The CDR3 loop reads CASSSEGQGANTIYF. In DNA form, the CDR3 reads TGCGCCAGCAGCTCAGAGGGACAGGGGGCGAACACCATATATTTT. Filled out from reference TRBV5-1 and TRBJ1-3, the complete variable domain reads KAGVTQTPRYLIKTRGQQVTLSCSPISGHRSVSWYQQTPGQGLQFLFEYFSETQRNKGNFPGRFSGRQFSNSRSEMNVSTLELGDSALYLCASSSEGQGANTIYFGEGSWLTVV.

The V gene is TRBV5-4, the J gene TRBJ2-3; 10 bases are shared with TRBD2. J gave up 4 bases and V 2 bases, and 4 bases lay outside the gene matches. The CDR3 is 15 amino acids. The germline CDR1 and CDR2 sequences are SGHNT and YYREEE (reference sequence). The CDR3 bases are TGTGCCAGCAGCTTACTAGCGGGGCGGGCAGATACGCAGTATTTT. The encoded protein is CASSLLAGRADTQYF.

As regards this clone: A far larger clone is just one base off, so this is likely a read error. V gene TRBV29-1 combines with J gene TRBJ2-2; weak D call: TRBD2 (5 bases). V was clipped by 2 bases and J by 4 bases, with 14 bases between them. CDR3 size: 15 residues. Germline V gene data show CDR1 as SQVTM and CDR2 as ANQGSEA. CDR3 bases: TGCAGCGTTGAATTCGGGATGTCCGGCACCGGGGAGCTGTTTTTT. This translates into CSVEFGMSGTGELFF.

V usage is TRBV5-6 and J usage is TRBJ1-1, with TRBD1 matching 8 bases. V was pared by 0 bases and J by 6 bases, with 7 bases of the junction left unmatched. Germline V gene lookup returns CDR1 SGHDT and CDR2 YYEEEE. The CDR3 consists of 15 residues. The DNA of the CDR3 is TGTGCCAGCAGCTTGGTGGACAGGGACCGAGCTGAAGCTTTCTTT. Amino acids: CASSLVDRDRAEAFF.

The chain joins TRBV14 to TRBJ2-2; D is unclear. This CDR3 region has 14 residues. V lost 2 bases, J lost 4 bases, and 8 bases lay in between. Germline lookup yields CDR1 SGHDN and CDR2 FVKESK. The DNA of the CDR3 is TGTGCCAGCAGCCAATCAGTAGCCACCGGGGAGCTGTTTTTT. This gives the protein CASSQSVATGELFF.

This CDR3 is CASSPLGYEQFF. CDR3 in DNA: TGTGCCAGCAGTCCGTTGGGGTATGAGCAGTTCTTC. V and J are TRBV11-2 and TRBJ2-1, with no clear D. Trimming stripped 6 bases from V and 8 bases from J, with 11 bases between. The CDR3 is 12 amino acids. Germline CDR1 and CDR2: SGHAT and FQNNGV.

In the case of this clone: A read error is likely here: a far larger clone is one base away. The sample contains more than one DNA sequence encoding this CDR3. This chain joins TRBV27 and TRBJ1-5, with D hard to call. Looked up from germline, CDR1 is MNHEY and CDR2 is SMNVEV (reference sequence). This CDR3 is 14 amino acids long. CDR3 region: CASSPLGRDQPQHF. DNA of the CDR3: TGTGCTAGCAGTCCACTCGGGCGAGATCAGCCCCAGCATTTT.

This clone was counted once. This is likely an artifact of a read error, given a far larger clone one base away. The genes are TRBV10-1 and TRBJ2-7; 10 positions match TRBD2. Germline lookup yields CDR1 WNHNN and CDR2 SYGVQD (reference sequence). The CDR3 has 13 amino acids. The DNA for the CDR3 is TGCGCCAGCCGGCCTAGCGGGAGTTACGAGCAGCACTTC. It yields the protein CASRPSGSYEQHF.

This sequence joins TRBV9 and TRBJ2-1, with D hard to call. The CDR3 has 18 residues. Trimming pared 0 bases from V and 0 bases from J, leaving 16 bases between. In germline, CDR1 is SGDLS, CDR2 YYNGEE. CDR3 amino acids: CASSVVVGRDFSYNEQFF. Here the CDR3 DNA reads TGTGCCAGCAGCGTAGTGGTCGGAAGAGATTTCTCCTACAATGAGCAGTTCTTC. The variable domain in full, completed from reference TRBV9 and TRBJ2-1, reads DSGVTQTPKHLITATGQRVTLRCSPRSGDLSVYWYQQSLDQGLQFLIQYYNGEERAKGNILERFSAQQFPDLHSELNLSSLELGDSALYFCASSVVVGRDFSYNEQFFGPGTRLTVL.

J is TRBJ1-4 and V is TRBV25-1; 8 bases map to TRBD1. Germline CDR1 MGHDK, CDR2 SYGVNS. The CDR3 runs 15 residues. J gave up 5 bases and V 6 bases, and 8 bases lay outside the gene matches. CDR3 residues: CASSDRGESNEKLFF. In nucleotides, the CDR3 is TGTGCCAGCAGCGACAGGGGCGAATCCAATGAAAAACTGTTTTTT.

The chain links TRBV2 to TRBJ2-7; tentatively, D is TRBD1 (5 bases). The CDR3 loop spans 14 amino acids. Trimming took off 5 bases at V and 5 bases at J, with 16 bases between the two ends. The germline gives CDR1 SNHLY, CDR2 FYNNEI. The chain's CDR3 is CASSYSWTPHEQYF. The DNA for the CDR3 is TGTGCCAGCAGTTATTCCTGGACACCCCACGAGCAGTACTTC.

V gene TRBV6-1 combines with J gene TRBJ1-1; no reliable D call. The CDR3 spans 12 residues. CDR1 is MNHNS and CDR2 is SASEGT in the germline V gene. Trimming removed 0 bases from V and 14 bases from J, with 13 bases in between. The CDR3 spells CASSEASWAGFF. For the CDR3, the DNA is TGTGCCAGCAGTGAAGCTTCCTGGGCGGGGTTCTTT.

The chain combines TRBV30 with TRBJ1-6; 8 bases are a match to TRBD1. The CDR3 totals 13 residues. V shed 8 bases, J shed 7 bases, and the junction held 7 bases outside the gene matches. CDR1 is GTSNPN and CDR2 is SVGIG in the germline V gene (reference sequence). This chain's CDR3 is CARQGSKNSPLHF. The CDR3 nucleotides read TGTGCCCGACAGGGGTCGAAGAATTCACCCCTCCACTTT.

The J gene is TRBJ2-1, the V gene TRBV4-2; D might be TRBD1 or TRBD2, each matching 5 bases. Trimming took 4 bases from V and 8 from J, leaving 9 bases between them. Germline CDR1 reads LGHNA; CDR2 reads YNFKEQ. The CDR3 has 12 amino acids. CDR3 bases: TGTGCCAGCAGCCGGGTGGGGGATGAGCAGTTCTTC. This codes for CASSRVGDEQFF.

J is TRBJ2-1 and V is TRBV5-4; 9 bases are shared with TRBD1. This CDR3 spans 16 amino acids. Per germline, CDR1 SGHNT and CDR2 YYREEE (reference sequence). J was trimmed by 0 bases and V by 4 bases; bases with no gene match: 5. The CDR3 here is CASSPMTGGSYNEQFF. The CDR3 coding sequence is TGTGCCAGCAGCCCGATGACAGGGGGCTCCTACAATGAGCAGTTCTTC. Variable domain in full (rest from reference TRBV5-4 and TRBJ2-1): ETGVTQSPTHLIKTRGQQVTLRCSSQSGHNTVSWYQQALGQGPQFIFQYYREEENGRGNFPPRFSGLQFPNYSSELNVNALELDDSALYLCASSPMTGGSYNEQFFGPGTRLTVL.

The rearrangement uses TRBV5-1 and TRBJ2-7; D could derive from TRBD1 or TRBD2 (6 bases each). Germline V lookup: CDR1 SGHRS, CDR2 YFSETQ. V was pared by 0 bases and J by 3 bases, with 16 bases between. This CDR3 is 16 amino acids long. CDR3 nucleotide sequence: TGCGCCAGCAGCTTGGGGGCGGGGACATTCGGCTACGAGCAGTACTTC. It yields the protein CASSLGAGTFGYEQYF.

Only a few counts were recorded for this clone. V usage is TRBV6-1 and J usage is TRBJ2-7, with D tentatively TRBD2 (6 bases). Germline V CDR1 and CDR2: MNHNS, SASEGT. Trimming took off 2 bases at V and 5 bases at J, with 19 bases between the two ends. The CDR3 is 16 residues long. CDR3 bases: TGTGCCAGCAGTGAAAGGGTAACCGGCGGGGTTGACGAGCAGTACTTC. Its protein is CASSERVTGGVDEQYF.

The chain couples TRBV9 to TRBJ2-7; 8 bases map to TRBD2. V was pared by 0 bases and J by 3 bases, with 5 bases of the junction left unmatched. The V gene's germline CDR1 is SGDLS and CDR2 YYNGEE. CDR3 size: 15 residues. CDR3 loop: CASSVEAGGHYEQYF. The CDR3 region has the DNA TGTGCCAGCAGCGTAGAGGCGGGAGGACACTACGAGCAGTACTTC.

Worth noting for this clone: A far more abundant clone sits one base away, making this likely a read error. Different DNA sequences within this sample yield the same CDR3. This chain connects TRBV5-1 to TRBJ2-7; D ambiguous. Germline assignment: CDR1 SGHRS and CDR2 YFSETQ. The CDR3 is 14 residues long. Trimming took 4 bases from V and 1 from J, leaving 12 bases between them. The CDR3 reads CASSPDTDSYEQYF. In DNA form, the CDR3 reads TGCGCCAGCAGCCCAGACACGGATTCCTACGAGCAGTACTTC.